These T cell receptor beta chains were read from a single sample in a study of lung T cells in sarcoidosis with Löfgren's syndrome. From the reads, TCRdb called clonotypes with MiXCR, one entry per CDR3 protein. Here the sample spans roughly 19,000 distinct CDR3 sequences, about 20% being singletons. The source material was CD4+ T cells from PBMCs. The source is a human donor with sarcoidosis (Löfgren's syndrome or another form), or a control subject (not recorded which). The CDR3 runs from the conserved cysteine through the conserved F or W. The order of the fields is V gene, J gene, D gene, clone size, CDR3 protein, CDR3 DNA. A D gene is named only where the DNA matches it firmly. Size is stated for part of the rows, as once, few or many counts, or as a class when the clone is expanded.

V gene: TRBV20-1; J gene: TRBJ2-7; D gene: .; clone size: .; CDR3 protein: CSASFVDEQYF; CDR3 DNA: TGCAGTGCTTCCTTCGTGGATGAGCAGTACTTC
V gene: TRBV11-2; J gene: TRBJ2-1; D gene: TRBD1; clone size: many; CDR3 protein: CASRRSSGGSGNEQFF; CDR3 DNA: TGTGCCAGCAGGCGAAGCTCAGGGGGTTCGGGCAATGAGCAGTTCTTC
V gene: TRBV6-2/TRBV6-3; J gene: TRBJ2-7; D gene: TRBD1; clone size: many; CDR3 protein: CASSFSPGQPSYEQYF; CDR3 DNA: TGTGCCAGCAGTTTCTCACCGGGACAGCCCTCATACGAGCAGTACTTC
V gene: TRBV29-1; J gene: TRBJ2-3; D gene: .; clone size: once; CDR3 protein: CSVQQRAVTDTHYF; CDR3 DNA: TGCAGCGTTCAACAGAGAGCTGTCACAGATACGCATTATTTT
V gene: TRBV20-1; J gene: TRBJ2-5; D gene: TRBD1; clone size: medium-sized; CDR3 protein: CSARGTTLTGDSVTQYF; CDR3 DNA: TGCAGTGCTAGAGGGACAACCCTGACAGGGGATAGTGTGACCCAGTACTTC
V gene: TRBV28; J gene: TRBJ2-1; D gene: .; clone size: many; CDR3 protein: CASSFPGASYNEQFF; CDR3 DNA: TGTGCCAGCAGTTTCCCAGGGGCCTCCTACAATGAGCAGTTCTTC
V gene: TRBV20-1; J gene: TRBJ2-6; D gene: .; clone size: many; CDR3 protein: CSASGGRVNSGANVLTF; CDR3 DNA: TGCAGTGCTAGCGGGGGACGGGTAAACTCTGGGGCCAACGTCCTGACTTTC
V gene: TRBV7-7; J gene: TRBJ2-1; D gene: .; clone size: many; CDR3 protein: CASSLAGDHEQFF; CDR3 DNA: TGTGCCAGCAGCTTAGCGGGGGATCATGAGCAGTTCTTC
V gene: TRBV2; J gene: TRBJ2-7; D gene: TRBD2; clone size: many; CDR3 protein: CASSGGLAYSYEQYF; CDR3 DNA: TGTGCCAGCAGTGGTGGACTAGCGTACTCCTACGAGCAGTACTTC
V gene: TRBV6-2/TRBV6-3; J gene: TRBJ1-5; D gene: .; clone size: medium-sized; CDR3 protein: CASSSSREGPQHF; CDR3 DNA: TGTGCCAGCAGTTCCAGTCGGGAGGGGCCCCAGCATTTT
V gene: TRBV6-1; J gene: TRBJ2-3; D gene: .; clone size: once; CDR3 protein: CASPTGTWDITDTQYF; CDR3 DNA: TGTGCCAGCCCTACCGGAACATGGGACATCACAGATACGCAGTATTTT
V gene: TRBV28; J gene: TRBJ1-1; D gene: .; clone size: .; CDR3 protein: CASSPFGPVTGSNTEAFF; CDR3 DNA: TGTGCCAGCAGTCCCTTCGGTCCCGTGACAGGATCGAACACTGAAGCTTTCTTT
V gene: TRBV6-1; J gene: TRBJ1-3; D gene: .; clone size: medium-sized; CDR3 protein: CASSYQGISGNTIYF; CDR3 DNA: TGTGCCAGCAGTTATCAGGGAATTTCTGGAAACACCATATATTTT
V gene: TRBV29-1; J gene: TRBJ2-1; D gene: TRBD2; clone size: many; CDR3 protein: CSVDAAGDPKQFF; CDR3 DNA: TGCAGCGTTGATGCAGCGGGGGATCCAAAGCAGTTCTTC
V gene: TRBV6-1; J gene: TRBJ2-3; D gene: .; clone size: .; CDR3 protein: CASSTDTQYF; CDR3 DNA: TGTGCCAGTAGCACAGATACGCAGTATTTT
V gene: TRBV5-1; J gene: TRBJ2-1; D gene: TRBD1; clone size: .; CDR3 protein: CASSRNRGPLNEQFF; CDR3 DNA: TGCGCCAGCAGTCGGAACAGGGGGCCCTTAAATGAGCAGTTCTTC
V gene: TRBV6-1; J gene: TRBJ2-1; D gene: TRBD2; clone size: .; CDR3 protein: CDSRVGLAGHNGQFF; CDR3 DNA: TGTGACAGCAGAGTGGGACTAGCGGGGCACAATGGGCAGTTCTTC
V gene: TRBV5-1; J gene: TRBJ1-1; D gene: .; clone size: many; CDR3 protein: CASTLGRADTEAFF; CDR3 DNA: TGCGCCAGCACATTGGGCAGGGCTGACACTGAAGCTTTCTTT
V gene: TRBV28; J gene: TRBJ1-1; D gene: TRBD1; clone size: medium-sized; CDR3 protein: CASSSPGTGMNTEAFF; CDR3 DNA: TGTGCCAGCAGTTCCCCCGGGACAGGGATGAACACTGAAGCTTTCTTT
V gene: TRBV4-3; J gene: TRBJ2-1; D gene: .; clone size: many; CDR3 protein: CASSQDARVGDEQFF; CDR3 DNA: TGCGCCAGCAGCCAAGACGCTAGAGTTGGGGATGAGCAGTTCTTC